A single TCR beta chain is shown here with its context. The identical CDR3 is also encoded by other nucleotide sequences in the sample. The sample is drawn from a study of blood T cell repertoires in COVID-19. Study information: PBMCs, B-cell-depleted T cells, or T cells provided the cDNA or gDNA that made up the material.

V was shortened by 5 bases and J by 6 bases, with 14 bases between the two germline ends. Looked up from germline, CDR1 is MDHEN and CDR2 is SYDVKM. CDR3 length equals 15 residues. Measured with immunoSEQ multiplex PCR; TCRdb has only the in-frame clones, and not every one. The repertoire has approximately 230,000 clones, 88% of them found once; the top ten carry roughly 6.7%. This chain joins TRBV28 and TRBJ1-6; perhaps TRBD1 as D (6 bases). The sequenced material came from peripheral blood. This TCR was recovered from a woman aged 25 to 39 with COVID-19, enrolled during active disease. CDR3 sequence reads: CASSPLGQLNSPLHF. The DNA for the CDR3 is TGTGCCAGCAGTCCCTTGGGACAACTTAATTCACCCCTCCACTTT. The whole variable domain, filled in from reference TRBV28 and TRBJ1-6, reads DVKVTQSSRYLVKRTGEKVFLECVQDMDHENMFWYRQDPGLGLRLIYFSYDVKMKEKGDIPEGYSVSREKKERFSLILESASTNQTSMYLCASSPLGQLNSPLHFGNGTRLTVT.